This TCR beta chain was identified in a study of cytomegalovirus exposure and HLA in healthy donors. Background on the study: Per a later analysis, the 666 first-cohort and 120 validation repertoires shared one platform.

V lost 3 bases, J lost 2 bases, and 7 bases stayed unmatched. Germline values: CDR1 KGHSH, CDR2 LQKENI. This CDR3 is built from 16 residues. General study points: The study designated over 150 TCR beta chains cytomegalovirus-associated. Reports credit the classifier with highly specific, highly sensitive diagnosis of cytomegalovirus status.

Assay: immunoSEQ multiplex PCR; the TCRdb copy retains only in-frame clones and omits some. The sample consists of fewer than 90,000 clones, approximately 81% of them appearing once. Remarks on this clone: Its antigen is not identified.

From the 120-subject validation cohort, which was separate from the roughly 710-subject first cohort, the donors were drawn. The specimen was PBMCs. The chain recombines TRBV18 with TRBJ1-3; 7 nucleotides match TRBD1. The receptor comes from a woman aged 18 to 35 in good health and CMV-seropositive. The CDR3 reads CASSPPQGVTGNTIYF. CDR3 DNA sequence: TGTGCCAGCTCACCCCCCCAGGGGGTTACTGGAAACACCATATATTTT. Complete variable domain (other parts from reference TRBV18 and TRBJ1-3): NAGVMQNPRHLVRRRGQEARLRCSPMKGHSHVYWYRQLPEEGLKFMVYLQKENIIDESGMPKERFSAEFPKEGPSILRIQQVVRGDSAAYFCASSPPQGVTGNTIYFGEGSWLTVV.